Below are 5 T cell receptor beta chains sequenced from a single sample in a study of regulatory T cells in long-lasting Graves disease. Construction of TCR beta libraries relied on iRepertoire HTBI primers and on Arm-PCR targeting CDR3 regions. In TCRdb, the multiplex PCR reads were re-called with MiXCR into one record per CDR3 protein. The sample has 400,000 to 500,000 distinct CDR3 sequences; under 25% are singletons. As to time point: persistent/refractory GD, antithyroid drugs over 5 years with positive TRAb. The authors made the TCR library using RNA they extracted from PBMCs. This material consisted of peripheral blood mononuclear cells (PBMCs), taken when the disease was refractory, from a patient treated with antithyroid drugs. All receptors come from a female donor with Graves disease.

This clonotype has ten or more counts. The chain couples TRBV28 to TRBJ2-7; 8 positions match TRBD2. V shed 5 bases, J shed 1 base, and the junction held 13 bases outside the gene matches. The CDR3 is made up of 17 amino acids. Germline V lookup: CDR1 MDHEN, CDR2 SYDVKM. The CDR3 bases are TGTGCCAGCAGTCGCCCCCCCTTAGCGGGACTATCCTACGAGCAGTACTTC. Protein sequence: CASSRPPLAGLSYEQYF.

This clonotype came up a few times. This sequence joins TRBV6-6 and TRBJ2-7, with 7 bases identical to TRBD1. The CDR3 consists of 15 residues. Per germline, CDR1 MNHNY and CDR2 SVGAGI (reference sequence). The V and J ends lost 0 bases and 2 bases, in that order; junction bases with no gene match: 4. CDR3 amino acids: CASSYSTGKPYEQYF. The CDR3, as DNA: TGTGCCAGCAGTTACTCGACAGGGAAGCCCTACGAGCAGTACTTC.

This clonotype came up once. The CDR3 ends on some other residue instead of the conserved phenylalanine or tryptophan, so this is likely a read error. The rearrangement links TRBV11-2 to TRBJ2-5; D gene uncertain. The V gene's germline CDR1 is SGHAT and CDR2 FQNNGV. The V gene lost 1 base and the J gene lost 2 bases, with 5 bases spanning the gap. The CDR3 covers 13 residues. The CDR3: CASSLGTQETQYL. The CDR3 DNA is TGTGCCAGCAGCTTAGGCACTCAAGAGACCCAGTACCTC.

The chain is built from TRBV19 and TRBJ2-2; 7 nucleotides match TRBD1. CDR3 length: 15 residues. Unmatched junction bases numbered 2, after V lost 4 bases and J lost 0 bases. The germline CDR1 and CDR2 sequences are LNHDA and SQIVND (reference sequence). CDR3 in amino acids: CASSKGQANTGELFF. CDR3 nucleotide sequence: TGTGCCAGTAGTAAAGGACAGGCGAACACCGGGGAGCTGTTTTTT. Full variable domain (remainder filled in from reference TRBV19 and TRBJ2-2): DGGITQSPKYLFRKEGQNVTLSCEQNLNHDAMYWYRQDPGQGLRLIYYSQIVNDFQKGDIAEGYSVSREKKESFPLTVTSAQKNPTAFYLCASSKGQANTGELFFGEGSRLTVL.

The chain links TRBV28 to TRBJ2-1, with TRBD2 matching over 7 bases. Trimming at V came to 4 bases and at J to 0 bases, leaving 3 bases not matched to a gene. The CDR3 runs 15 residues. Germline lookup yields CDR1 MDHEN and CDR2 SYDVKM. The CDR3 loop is CASSSRGVSYNEQFF. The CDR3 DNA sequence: TGTGCCAGCAGTTCCCGGGGGGTCTCCTACAATGAGCAGTTCTTC.